Each of the 20 T cell receptor beta chains below was sequenced from the same sample in a study of CD8+CD57+ T cells in acquired aplastic anemia (dated by TCRdb to the late 2010s). TCRdb records Illumina HiSeq 2000 as the sequencer. Profiling of TCR beta VDJ combinations and CDR3 sequences used genomic DNA as the template. TCRdb's own reprocessing of the public reads used fastp at Q25 and MiXCR and kept productive beta chains. Every CDR3 protein is listed once, alongside the most common genes and DNA of its rows. The sample contains around 140,000 distinct CDR3 sequences, approximately 41% of them found a single time. The ten largest clones take up roughly 8.1% of the sample. Source material: sorted CD4+, CD8+, or CD8+CD57+ T cells (not recorded which) from PBMCs. The receptors originated from a human donor in good health, serving as a control.

This clonotype has at least ten counts. This rearrangement joins TRBV6-1 to TRBJ2-1; 9 bases line up with TRBD1. The germline V gene has CDR1 MNHNS and CDR2 SASEGT. Trimming at V came to 6 bases and at J to 9 bases, leaving 12 bases not matched to a gene. The CDR3 has 15 residues. This chain's CDR3 is CASSRTPSTGGEQFF. Here the CDR3 DNA reads TGTGCCAGCAGCAGAACCCCCTCGACAGGGGGTGAGCAGTTCTTC.

The chain links TRBV7-2 to TRBJ2-3; D unclear. The CDR3 length is 14 residues. Between the trimmed V and J ends, which lost 1 base and 2 bases, there was a span of 7 bases. The germline CDR1 and CDR2 sequences are SGHTA and FQGNSA. CDR3: CASSLVRNTDTQYF. The CDR3 nucleotides are TGTGCCAGCAGCTTAGTGCGGAACACAGATACGCAGTATTTT.

This clonotype was counted a few times. The CDR3 sequence: CASREPPGQGLSNQPQHF. CDR3 bases: TGTGCCAGCAGAGAACCTCCGGGACAGGGCCTTAGCAATCAGCCCCAGCATTTT. The J gene is TRBJ1-5, the V gene TRBV6-1, with 9 nucleotides matching TRBD1. The V segment lost 6 bases and the J segment 0 bases; nucleotides outside the gene matches: 12. The CDR3 extends over 18 amino acids. CDR1 is MNHNS and CDR2 is SASEGT in the germline V gene.

The chain combines TRBV16 with TRBJ2-4; D is unclear. There are 16 residues in the CDR3. Germline CDR1 KGHSY, CDR2 FQNENV. V was cut by 4 bases and J by 8 bases, with 21 bases left in between. The CDR3 here is CASSRPGRWAKDIQYF. CDR3 nucleotides: TGTGCCAGCAGCCGCCCAGGACGGTGGGCCAAGGACATTCAGTACTTC.

The chain recombines TRBV12-3 or TRBV12-4 with TRBJ2-7; 8 nucleotides agree with TRBD1. The CDR3 has 16 residues. Losses at the gene ends were 0 bases for V and 9 bases for J; bases not matched to a gene: 13. The CDR3 DNA follows: TGTGCCAGCAGTTTAGCGTGGGGACAGGCTGGGTCTGTGCAGTACTTC. This codes for CASSLAWGQAGSVQYF.

The rearrangement joins TRBV2 to TRBJ2-5, with 9 bases identical to TRBD2. The V and J ends lost 2 bases and 5 bases, in that order; junction bases with no gene match: 9. The CDR3 is 16 residues long. Germline CDR1 is SNHLY and CDR2 is FYNNEI. For the CDR3, the DNA is TGTGCCAGCAGTGAAAGGACTAGCGAGTGGGACGAGACCCAGTACTTC. Its translation is CASSERTSEWDETQYF.

This clonotype was seen a single time. Likely a read error: the CDR3 ends without its conserved phenylalanine or tryptophan. The J gene is TRBJ1-6, the V gene TRBV19; possibly TRBD1 for D (6 bases). The CDR3 runs 14 residues. The germline V gene has CDR1 LNHDA and CDR2 SQIVND (reference sequence). Trimming took 6 bases from V and 9 from J, leaving 15 bases between them. CDR3 in amino acids: CASRPTGRGSPLHS. The CDR3 DNA sequence: TGTGCCAGTAGACCTACAGGGAGGGGTTCACCCCTCCACTCT.

At least ten counts were recorded for this clonotype. The chain uses TRBV20-1 and TRBJ2-2; D might be TRBD2 (6 bases). The CDR3 is 15 residues long. CDR1 and CDR2 from the germline V gene are DFQATT and SNEGSKA (reference sequence). The V and J ends lost 2 bases and 0 bases respectively, with 10 bases between them. CDR3 loop: CSARLGGPNTGELFF. In DNA form, the CDR3 reads TGCAGTGCTAGACTGGGAGGTCCGAACACCGGGGAGCTGTTTTTT.

The V and J genes are TRBV10-1 and TRBJ1-1; the D is unclear. Germline V CDR1 and CDR2: WNHNN, SYGVQD (reference sequence). This CDR3 is 14 amino acids long. With 2 bases removed from V and 10 bases from J, the gap between germline ends came to 17 bases. The CDR3 nucleotides read TGCGCCAGCAGTGAGGGTGGCGGGTACGAGGGAGCTTTCTTT. Amino acids: CASSEGGGYEGAFF.

At least ten counts were recorded for this clonotype. The V gene is TRBV7-9, the J gene TRBJ1-1; the D is unclear. The germline V and J ends were trimmed by 2 bases and 1 base, with 5 bases remaining between them. Germline V gene data show CDR1 as SEHNR and CDR2 as FQNEAQ (reference sequence). The CDR3 totals 13 residues. The CDR3 protein is CASSLRKNTEAFF. In nucleotides, the CDR3 is TGTGCCAGCAGCTTAAGAAAGAACACTGAAGCTTTCTTT.

Many counts were recorded for this clonotype. The chain uses TRBV20-1 and TRBJ1-1; 8 bases line up with TRBD1. The V and J ends lost 8 bases and 1 base, in that order; junction bases with no gene match: 3. The CDR3 totals 12 residues. Germline assignment: CDR1 DFQATT and CDR2 SNEGSKA (reference sequence). CDR3 in DNA: TGCAGTCCAGACAGGGGGAACACTGAAGCTTTCTTT. It encodes CSPDRGNTEAFF.

This clonotype was counted at least ten times. This rearrangement joins TRBV20-1 to TRBJ2-5, with 9 bases fitting TRBD2. This CDR3 is 15 amino acids long. Germline V CDR1 and CDR2: DFQATT, SNEGSKA (reference sequence). The V gene end was trimmed by 0 bases and the J gene end by 4 bases; junction bases not matched to a gene: 6. This CDR3 reads CSAREETSGGETQYF. In DNA form, the CDR3 reads TGCAGTGCTAGAGAGGAGACTAGCGGCGGAGAGACCCAGTACTTC.

This clonotype was seen more than once but under ten times. The V gene is TRBV29-1, the J gene TRBJ2-5, with 7 bases aligning to TRBD1. This CDR3 spans 12 amino acids. Germline assignment: CDR1 SQVTM and CDR2 ANQGSEA. V shed 5 bases, J shed 4 bases, and the junction held 4 bases outside the gene matches. The CDR3 protein is CSVPTGRETQYF. DNA for the CDR3: TGCAGCGTTCCGACAGGGCGAGAGACCCAGTACTTC. Complete variable domain (other parts from reference TRBV29-1 and TRBJ2-5): SAVISQKPSRDICQRGTSLTIQCQVDSQVTMMFWYRQQPGQSLTLIATANQGSEATYESGFVIDKFPISRPNLTFSTLTVSNMSPEDSSIYLCSVPTGRETQYFGPGTRLLVL.

This clonotype was observed many times. The chain links TRBV3-1 to TRBJ1-2; possible D gene TRBD1, 6 bases. Trimming removed 1 base from V and 2 bases from J, with 8 bases in between. The CDR3 runs to 14 residues. CDR1 and CDR2 from the germline V gene are LGHDT and YNNKEL (reference sequence). CDR3 nucleotides: TGTGCCAGCAGCCAAGGGACAGTAAACTATGGCTACACCTTC. Translating gives CASSQGTVNYGYTF. Supplemented by reference TRBV3-1 and TRBJ1-2, the full variable domain reads DTAVSQTPKYLVTQMGNDKSIKCEQNLGHDTMYWYKQDSKKFLKIMFSYNNKELIINETVPNRFSPKSPDKAHLNLHINSLELGDSAVYFCASSQGTVNYGYTFGSGTRLTVV.

Many counts were recorded for this clonotype. The CDR3 sequence is CATSDSGTYEQYF. For the CDR3, the DNA is TGTGCCACCAGTGACTCGGGGACCTACGAGCAGTACTTC. This rearrangement joins TRBV24-1 to TRBJ2-7, with D perhaps TRBD2 (5 bases). Per germline, CDR1 KGHDR and CDR2 SFDVKD. The CDR3 is 13 residues long. Trimming shortened V by 4 bases and J by 2 bases, and 8 bases separated the two germline ends.

The J gene is TRBJ2-5, the V gene TRBV6-2 or TRBV6-3; TRBD2 matches at 10 bases. CDR1 and CDR2 (germline): MNHEY, SVGEGT. This CDR3 contains 19 residues. V was pared by 1 base and J by 3 bases, with 14 bases of the junction left unmatched. The DNA of the CDR3 is TGTGCCAGCAGTTACTGGGTTCGGGTACTAGCGGGAATTGAAGAGACCCAGTACTTC. Translating it yields CASSYWVRVLAGIEETQYF.

The sample holds many counts of this clonotype. The chain has TRBV10-1 and TRBJ1-1; D gene unclear. The V end lost 4 bases, the J end lost 10 bases, and 13 bases lay between the germline ends. Germline V gene lookup returns CDR1 WNHNN and CDR2 SYGVQD (reference sequence). This CDR3 contains 12 residues. The CDR3: CASSGPVEGAFF. The CDR3 DNA reads as TGCGCCAGCAGTGGACCCGTTGAGGGAGCTTTCTTT.

This clonotype appeared a few times. At one end, the junction sequence differs from germline, possibly due to a read error. The chain employs TRBV10-3 and TRBJ1-1, with TRBD1 as a possible D gene (6 bases). Looked up from germline, CDR1 is ENHRY and CDR2 is SYGVKD. The CDR3 is made up of 16 amino acids. This CDR3 reads CASSYPRGGLNTEAFF. DNA for the CDR3: TGTGCCAGCAGTTACCCCCGAGGGGGGTTGAACACTGAAGCTTTCTTT.

This rearrangement joins TRBV7-2 to TRBJ2-7; D not certain. The CDR3 has 15 amino acids. With 2 bases removed from V and 0 bases from J, the gap between germline ends came to 11 bases. Germline lookup yields CDR1 SGHTA and CDR2 FQGNSA. CDR3 sequence reads: CASSLSAVLSYEQYF. Here the CDR3 DNA reads TGTGCCAGCAGCTTATCGGCAGTCCTCTCCTACGAGCAGTACTTC.

The chain links TRBV6-1 to TRBJ1-3, with D possibly being TRBD1 (6 bases). The CDR3 extends over 12 amino acids. Looked up from germline, CDR1 is MNHNS and CDR2 is SASEGT. With 10 bases removed from V and 7 bases from J, the gap between germline ends came to 14 bases. CDR3 sequence: CATMGAMNTIYF. Written as DNA, the CDR3 is TGTGCCACCATGGGGGCGATGAACACCATATATTTT.